The rows below give T cell receptor beta chains drawn from one sample of a study of CD8+ T cells in alopecia areata. Using immunoSEQ multiplex PCR, the repertoire was profiled, and TCRdb retains in-frame clones only, with some absent. The sample contains around 35,000 clones, 45% to 55% of which appear only once. The sample consisted of CD4+ Tregs sorted from blood. Receptors were obtained from a human donor with alopecia areata. Both conserved end residues are part of each CDR3. D genes are given only for firm matches. Expanded clones are given a class, and other clones once, few, many or no size at all.

NA	TRBV5-1	TRBJ1-3	once	TGCGCCAGCAGCTCGACGGGACGTCCTGGAAACACCATATATTTT	CASSSTGRPGNTIYF
TRBD2	TRBV10-2	TRBJ2-7	medium-sized	TGCGCCAGCAGTGAGATAGGGACTAAGCGGGCACCCTACGAGCAGTACTTC	CASSEIGTKRAPYEQYF
TRBD2	TRBV7-2	TRBJ2-1	NA	TGTGCCAGCAGCTTTAGCGGGGGAACCCGCAATGAGCAGTTCTTC	CASSFSGGTRNEQFF
NA	TRBV19	TRBJ2-1	few	TGTGCCAGTAGTATATGGGGGGGCCCACCCAATGAGCAGTTCTTC	CASSIWGGPPNEQFF